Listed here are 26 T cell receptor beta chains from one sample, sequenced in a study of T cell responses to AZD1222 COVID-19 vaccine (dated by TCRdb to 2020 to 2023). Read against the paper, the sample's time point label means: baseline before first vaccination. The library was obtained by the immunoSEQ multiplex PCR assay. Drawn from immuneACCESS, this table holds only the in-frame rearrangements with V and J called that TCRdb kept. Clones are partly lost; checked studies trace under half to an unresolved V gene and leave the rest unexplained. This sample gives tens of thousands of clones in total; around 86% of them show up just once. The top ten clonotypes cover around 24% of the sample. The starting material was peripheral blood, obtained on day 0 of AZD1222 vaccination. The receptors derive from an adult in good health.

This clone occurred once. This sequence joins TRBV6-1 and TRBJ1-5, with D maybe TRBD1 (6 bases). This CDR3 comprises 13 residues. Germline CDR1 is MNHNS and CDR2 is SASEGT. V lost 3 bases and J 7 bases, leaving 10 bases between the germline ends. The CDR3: CASSERGHQPQHF. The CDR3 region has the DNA TGTGCCAGCAGTGAGCGGGGACACCAGCCCCAGCATTTT.

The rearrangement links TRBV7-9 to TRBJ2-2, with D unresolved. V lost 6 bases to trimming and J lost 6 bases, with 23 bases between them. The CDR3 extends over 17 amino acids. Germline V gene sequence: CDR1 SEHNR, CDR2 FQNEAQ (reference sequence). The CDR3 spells CASRSNPWTLVPGELFF. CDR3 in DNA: TGTGCCAGCAGATCAAACCCATGGACCCTGGTCCCCGGGGAGCTGTTTTTT.

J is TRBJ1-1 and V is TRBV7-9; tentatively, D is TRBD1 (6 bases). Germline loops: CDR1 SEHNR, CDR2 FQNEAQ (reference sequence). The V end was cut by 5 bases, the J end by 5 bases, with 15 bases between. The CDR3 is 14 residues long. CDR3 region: CASSLHRVGTEAFF. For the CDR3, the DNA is TGTGCCAGCAGCCTTCACAGGGTTGGGACTGAAGCTTTCTTT.

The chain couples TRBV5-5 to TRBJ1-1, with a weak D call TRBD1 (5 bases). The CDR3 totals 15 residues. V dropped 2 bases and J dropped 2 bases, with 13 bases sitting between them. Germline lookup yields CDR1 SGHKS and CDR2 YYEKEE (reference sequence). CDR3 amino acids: CASSFRTGLNTEAFF. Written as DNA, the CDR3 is TGTGCCAGCAGCTTCCGAACAGGACTAAACACTGAAGCTTTCTTT.

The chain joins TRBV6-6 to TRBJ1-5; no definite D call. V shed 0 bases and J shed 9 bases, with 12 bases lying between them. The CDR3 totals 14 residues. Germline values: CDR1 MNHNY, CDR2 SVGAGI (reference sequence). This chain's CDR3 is CASSYSTTLGPQHF. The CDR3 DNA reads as TGTGCCAGCAGTTACTCGACAACCTTAGGGCCCCAGCATTTT.

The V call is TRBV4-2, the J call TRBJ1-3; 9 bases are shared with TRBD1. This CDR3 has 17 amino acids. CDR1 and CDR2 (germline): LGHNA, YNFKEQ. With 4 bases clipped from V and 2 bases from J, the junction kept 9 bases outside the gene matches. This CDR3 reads CASSRNPGQGAGNTIYF. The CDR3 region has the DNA TGTGCCAGCAGCCGAAACCCGGGACAGGGAGCTGGAAACACCATATATTTT.

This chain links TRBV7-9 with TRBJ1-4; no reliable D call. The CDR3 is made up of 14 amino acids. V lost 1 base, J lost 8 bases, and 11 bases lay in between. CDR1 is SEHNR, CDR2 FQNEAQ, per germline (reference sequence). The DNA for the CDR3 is TGTGCCAGCAGCTTAGGACACGAGGCGGAAAAACTGTTTTTT. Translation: CASSLGHEAEKLFF.

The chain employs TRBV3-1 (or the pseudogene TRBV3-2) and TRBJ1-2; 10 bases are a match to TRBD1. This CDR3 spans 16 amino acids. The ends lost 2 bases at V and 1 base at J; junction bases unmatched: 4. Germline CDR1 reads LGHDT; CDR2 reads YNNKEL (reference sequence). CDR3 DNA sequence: TGTGCCAGCAGCCAATCGGGACAGGGGTTTAACTATGGCTACACCTTC. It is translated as CASSQSGQGFNYGYTF.

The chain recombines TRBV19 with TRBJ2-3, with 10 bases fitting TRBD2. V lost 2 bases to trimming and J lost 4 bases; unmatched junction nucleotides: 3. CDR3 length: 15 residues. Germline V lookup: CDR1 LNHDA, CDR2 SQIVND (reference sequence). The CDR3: CASSIRLAGADTQYF. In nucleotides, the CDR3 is TGTGCCAGTAGTATACGCCTAGCGGGGGCAGATACGCAGTATTTT. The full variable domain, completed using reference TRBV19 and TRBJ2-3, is DGGITQSPKYLFRKEGQNVTLSCEQNLNHDAMYWYRQDPGQGLRLIYYSQIVNDFQKGDIAEGYSVSREKKESFPLTVTSAQKNPTAFYLCASSIRLAGADTQYFGPGTRLTVL.

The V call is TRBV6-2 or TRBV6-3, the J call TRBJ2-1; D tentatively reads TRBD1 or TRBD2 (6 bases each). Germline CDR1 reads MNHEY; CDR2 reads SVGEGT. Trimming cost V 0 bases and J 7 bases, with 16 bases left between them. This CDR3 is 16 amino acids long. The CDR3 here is CASSYSWMGGNNEQFF. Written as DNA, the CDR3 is TGTGCCAGCAGTTACTCGTGGATGGGGGGCAATAATGAGCAGTTCTTC.

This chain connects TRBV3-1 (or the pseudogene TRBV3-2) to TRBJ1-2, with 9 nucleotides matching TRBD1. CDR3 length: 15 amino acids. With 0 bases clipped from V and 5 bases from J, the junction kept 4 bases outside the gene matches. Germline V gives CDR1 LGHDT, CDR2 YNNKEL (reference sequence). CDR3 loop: CASSQERDRDYGYTF. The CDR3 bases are TGTGCCAGCAGCCAAGAGCGGGACAGGGATTATGGCTACACCTTC.

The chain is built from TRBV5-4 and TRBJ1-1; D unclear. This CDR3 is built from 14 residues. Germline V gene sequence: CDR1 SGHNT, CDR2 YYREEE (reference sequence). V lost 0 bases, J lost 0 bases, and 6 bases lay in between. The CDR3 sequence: CASSLGLMNTEAFF. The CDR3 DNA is TGTGCCAGCAGCTTGGGTCTCATGAACACTGAAGCTTTCTTT. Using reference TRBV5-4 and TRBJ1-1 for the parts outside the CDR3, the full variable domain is ETGVTQSPTHLIKTRGQQVTLRCSSQSGHNTVSWYQQALGQGPQFIFQYYREEENGRGNFPPRFSGLQFPNYSSELNVNALELDDSALYLCASSLGLMNTEAFFGQGTRLTVV.

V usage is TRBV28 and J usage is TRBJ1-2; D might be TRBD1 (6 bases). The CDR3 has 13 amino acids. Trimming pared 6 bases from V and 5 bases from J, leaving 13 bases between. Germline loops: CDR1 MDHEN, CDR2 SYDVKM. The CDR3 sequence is CASRIGQPYGYTF. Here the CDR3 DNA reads TGTGCCAGCAGGATAGGACAGCCTTATGGCTACACCTTC.

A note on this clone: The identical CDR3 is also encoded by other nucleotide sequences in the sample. CDR3 sequence reads: CASSLGALAGTNEQFF. The CDR3 DNA is TGCGCCAGCAGCTTGGGAGCCCTAGCGGGGACCAATGAGCAGTTCTTC. The chain joins TRBV5-1 to TRBJ2-1; 9 positions agree with TRBD2. J gave up 6 bases and V 0 bases, and 7 bases lay outside the gene matches. This CDR3 is 16 amino acids long. CDR1 and CDR2 (germline): SGHRS, YFSETQ.

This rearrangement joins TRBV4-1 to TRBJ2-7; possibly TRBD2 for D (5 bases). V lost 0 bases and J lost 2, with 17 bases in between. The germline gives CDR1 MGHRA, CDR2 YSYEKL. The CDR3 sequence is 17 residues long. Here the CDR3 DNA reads TGCGCCAGCAGCCAAGATTACACTCCGACTATCCCCTACGAGCAGTACTTC. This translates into CASSQDYTPTIPYEQYF.

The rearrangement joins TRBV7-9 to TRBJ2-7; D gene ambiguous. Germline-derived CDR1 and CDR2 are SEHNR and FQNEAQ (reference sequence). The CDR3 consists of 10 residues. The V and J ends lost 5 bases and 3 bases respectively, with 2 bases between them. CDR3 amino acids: CASSLYEQYF. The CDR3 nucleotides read TGTGCCAGCAGCCTCTACGAGCAGTACTTC.

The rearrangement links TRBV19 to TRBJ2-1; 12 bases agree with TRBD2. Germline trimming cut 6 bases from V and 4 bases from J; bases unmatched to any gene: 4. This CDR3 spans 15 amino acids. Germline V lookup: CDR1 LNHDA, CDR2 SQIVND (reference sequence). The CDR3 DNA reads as TGTGCCAGTAGCCCTAGCGGGGGGGCTTACAATGAGCAGTTCTTC. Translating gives CASSPSGGAYNEQFF.

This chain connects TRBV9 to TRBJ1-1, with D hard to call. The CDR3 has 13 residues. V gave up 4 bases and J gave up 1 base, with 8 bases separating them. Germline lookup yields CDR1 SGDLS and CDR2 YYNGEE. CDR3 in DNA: TGTGCCAGCAGCATAACAGAGAACACTGAAGCTTTCTTT. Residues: CASSITENTEAFF.

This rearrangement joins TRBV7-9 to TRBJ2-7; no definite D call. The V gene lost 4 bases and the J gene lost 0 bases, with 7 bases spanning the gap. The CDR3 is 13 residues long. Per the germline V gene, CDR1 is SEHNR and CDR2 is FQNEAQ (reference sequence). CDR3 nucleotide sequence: TGTGCCAGCAGCTCTCCGCTCTCCTACGAGCAGTACTTC. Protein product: CASSSPLSYEQYF.

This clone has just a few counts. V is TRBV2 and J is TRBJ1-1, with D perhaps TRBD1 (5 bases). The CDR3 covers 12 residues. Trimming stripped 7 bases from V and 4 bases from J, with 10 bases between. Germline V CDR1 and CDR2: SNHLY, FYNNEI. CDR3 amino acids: CASNVRGTEAFF. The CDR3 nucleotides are TGTGCCAGCAACGTAAGGGGCACTGAAGCTTTCTTT.

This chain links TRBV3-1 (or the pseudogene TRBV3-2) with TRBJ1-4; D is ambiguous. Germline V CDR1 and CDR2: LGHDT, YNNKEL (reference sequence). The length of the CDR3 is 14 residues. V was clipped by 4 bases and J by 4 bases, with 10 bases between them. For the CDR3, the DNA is TGTGCCAGCAGCCTGGGCAGCTATAATGAAAAACTGTTTTTT. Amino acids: CASSLGSYNEKLFF.

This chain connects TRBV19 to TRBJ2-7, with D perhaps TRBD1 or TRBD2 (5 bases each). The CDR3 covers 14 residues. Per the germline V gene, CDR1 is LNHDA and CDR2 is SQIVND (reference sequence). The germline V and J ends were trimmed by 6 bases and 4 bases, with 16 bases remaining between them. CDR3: CASSPLGDSYEQYF. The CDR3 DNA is TGTGCCAGTAGCCCGCTGGGGGATTCGTACGAGCAGTACTTC.

For the CDR3, the DNA is TGCGCCAGCAGCCTAGCGGGGGGGCTGGGCACAGATACGCAGTATTTT. Amino acid sequence: CASSLAGGLGTDTQYF. V is TRBV5-1 and J is TRBJ2-3; 12 nucleotides align to TRBD2. The CDR3 spans 16 residues. V shed 4 bases, J shed 1 base, and the junction held 4 bases outside the gene matches. The germline V gene has CDR1 SGHRS and CDR2 YFSETQ. Based on the CDR3 plus reference TRBV5-1 and TRBJ2-3, the full variable domain is KAGVTQTPRYLIKTRGQQVTLSCSPISGHRSVSWYQQTPGQGLQFLFEYFSETQRNKGNFPGRFSGRQFSNSRSEMNVSTLELGDSALYLCASSLAGGLGTDTQYFGPGTRLTVL.

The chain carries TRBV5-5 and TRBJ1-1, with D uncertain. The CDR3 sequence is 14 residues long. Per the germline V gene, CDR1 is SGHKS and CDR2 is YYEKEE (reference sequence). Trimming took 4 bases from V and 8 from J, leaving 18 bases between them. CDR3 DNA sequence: TGTGCCAGCAGCCCCGATCTGGGCAGGACGGAAGCTTTCTTT. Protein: CASSPDLGRTEAFF.

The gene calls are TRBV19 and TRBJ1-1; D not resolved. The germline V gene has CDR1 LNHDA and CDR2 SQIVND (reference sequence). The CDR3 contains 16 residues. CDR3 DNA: TGTGCTACCTATCTGGATCCCTTCATCTTAGGCACTGAAGCTTTCTTT. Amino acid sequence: CATYLDPFILGTEAFF.

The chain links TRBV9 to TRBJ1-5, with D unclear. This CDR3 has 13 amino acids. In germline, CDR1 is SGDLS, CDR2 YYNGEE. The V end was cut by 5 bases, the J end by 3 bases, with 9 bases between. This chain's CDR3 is CASSLSHNQPQHF. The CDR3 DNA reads TGTGCCAGCAGTCTAAGCCACAATCAGCCCCAGCATTTT.